The 31 T cell receptor beta chains presented below share a single source sample, sequenced in a study of T cell responses to AZD1222 COVID-19 vaccine. TCRdb's copy holds only in-frame clones and misses some; the assay was immunoSEQ multiplex PCR. The sample records roughly 150,000 clones, about nine tenths being singletons. The material sequenced was peripheral blood, taken 28 days after the second AZD1222 dose. These receptors were obtained from an adult who received the AZD1222 COVID-19 vaccine.

The V and J genes are TRBV12-3 or TRBV12-4 and TRBJ2-5; D gene ambiguous. This CDR3 has 12 residues. The V and J ends lost 7 bases and 9 bases respectively, with 15 bases between them. The DNA of the CDR3 is TGTGCCAGCACCCCGACGGGTGCGTCCCAGTACTTC. This sequence encodes CASTPTGASQYF.

The rearrangement links TRBV3-1 (or the pseudogene TRBV3-2) to TRBJ2-7, with D unresolved. The CDR3 runs to 15 residues. Germline assignment: CDR1 LGHDT and CDR2 YNNKEL (reference sequence). Trimming left V 1 base short and J 7 bases short, with 17 bases between. The CDR3 sequence is CASSQATAVRMEQYF. DNA for the CDR3: TGTGCCAGCAGCCAAGCAACAGCCGTTCGAATGGAGCAGTACTTC.

CDR3 nucleotide sequence: TGTGCCAGCTCACCATTCCGGGGAAACACCATATATTTT. The encoded protein is CASSPFRGNTIYF. The chain is built from TRBV18 and TRBJ1-3; D unclear. CDR3 length equals 13 residues. CDR1 is KGHSH and CDR2 is LQKENI in the germline V gene. The ends were cut back, 2 bases at V and 4 bases at J, with 6 bases in the middle.

The gene calls are TRBV6-5 and TRBJ2-7; D call uncertain. This CDR3 region has 15 residues. Germline V gene lookup returns CDR1 MNHEY and CDR2 SVGAGI. V lost 1 base and J lost 2, with 12 bases in between. CDR3 DNA: TGTGCCAGCAGTTACTTAACCCTCCCCACCTACGAGCAGTACTTC. The encoded protein is CASSYLTLPTYEQYF.

V and J are TRBV7-9 and TRBJ2-7; D is possibly TRBD2 (5 bases). The germline V gene has CDR1 SEHNR and CDR2 FQNEAQ (reference sequence). With 8 bases removed from V and 4 bases from J, the gap between germline ends came to 12 bases. The CDR3 contains 12 residues. CDR3 residues: CASRGYGYEQYF. In nucleotides, the CDR3 is TGTGCCAGCCGGGGATACGGATACGAGCAGTACTTC.

This clone has a count of ten or more. J is TRBJ1-6 and V is TRBV2; no reliable D call. The CDR3 loop spans 15 amino acids. CDR1 SNHLY and CDR2 FYNNEI come from the germline V gene. Trimming took off 3 bases at V and 9 bases at J, with 15 bases between the two ends. The CDR3, as DNA: TGTGCCAGCAGTGAGACTGCGGGGTTAAGTTCACCCCTCCACTTT. As protein: CASSETAGLSSPLHF.

In nucleotides, the CDR3 is TGTGCCAGCAGTACGCAGGGAGGGACTGAAGCTTTCTTT. It is translated as CASSTQGGTEAFF. The chain employs TRBV6-6 and TRBJ1-1, with D perhaps matching TRBD1 (5 bases). Trimming cost V 5 bases and J 5 bases, with 12 bases left between them. Germline-derived CDR1 and CDR2 are MNHNY and SVGAGI (reference sequence). This CDR3 is built from 13 residues.

The V gene is TRBV5-1, the J gene TRBJ2-5, with 7 nucleotides matching TRBD2. The CDR3 is made up of 17 amino acids. Germline V gene data show CDR1 as SGHRS and CDR2 as YFSETQ. V lost 0 bases and J lost 2; bases outside the gene matches: 10. The CDR3, as DNA: TGCGCCAGCAGCTTGGTGGCAGCGGGGTATCTACAAGAGACCCAGTACTTC. The encoded protein is CASSLVAAGYLQETQYF.

The chain carries TRBV14 and TRBJ2-7; no reliable D call. Trimming removed 1 base from V and 9 bases from J, with 10 bases in between. Germline-derived CDR1 and CDR2 are SGHDN and FVKESK. This CDR3 has 12 amino acids. CDR3: CASSQGNIVQYF. The DNA of the CDR3 is TGTGCCAGCAGCCAAGGGAATATAGTGCAGTACTTC.

This rearrangement joins TRBV6-2 or TRBV6-3 to TRBJ2-1; 8 bases map to TRBD1. The V and J ends lost 2 bases and 1 base, in that order; junction bases with no gene match: 1. Germline assignment: CDR1 MNHEY and CDR2 SVGEGT. The CDR3 runs 15 residues. CDR3 region: CASSYNRGSYNEQFF. As DNA, the CDR3 is TGTGCCAGCAGTTACAACAGGGGGTCCTACAATGAGCAGTTCTTC.

The chain employs TRBV18 and TRBJ2-2; 15 bases agree with TRBD2. The CDR3 runs to 20 residues. Germline CDR1 reads KGHSH; CDR2 reads LQKENI. The J segment lost 3 bases and the V segment lost 3 bases, leaving 11 bases of the junction unmatched. CDR3 coding DNA: TGTGCCAGCTCACCGAAGGGACTAGCGGGGGGACTCATTTACACCGGGGAGCTGTTTTTT. This gives the protein CASSPKGLAGGLIYTGELFF. The variable domain in full, with the rest retrieved from reference TRBV18 and TRBJ2-2, is NAGVMQNPRHLVRRRGQEARLRCSPMKGHSHVYWYRQLPEEGLKFMVYLQKENIIDESGMPKERFSAEFPKEGPSILRIQQVVRGDSAAYFCASSPKGLAGGLIYTGELFFGEGSRLTVL.

The chain links TRBV5-6 to TRBJ2-3, with 7 bases identical to TRBD1. The V gene's germline CDR1 is SGHDT and CDR2 YYEEEE. This CDR3 spans 14 amino acids. J lost 4 bases, V lost 4 bases, and 6 bases had no gene match. In DNA form, the CDR3 reads TGTGCCAGCAGCCCGGGACAGTTTGCAGATACGCAGTATTTT. Translating it yields CASSPGQFADTQYF.

This chain joins TRBV5-4 and TRBJ2-1; 7 bases fit TRBD2. J lost 15 bases, V lost 6 bases, and 15 bases had no gene match. Germline V gives CDR1 SGHNT, CDR2 YYREEE (reference sequence). CDR3 length: 13 amino acids. The DNA for the CDR3 is TGTGCCAGCACCCCCGGGGCGGGAGCCCTTCGGTTCTTC. This encodes CASTPGAGALRFF.

This clone came up a few times. At one end the junction does not follow the germline gene, possibly because of a read error. This sequence joins TRBV7-7 and TRBJ1-3; no firm D call. The CDR3 runs 15 residues. CDR1 is SSHAT and CDR2 is FNYEAQ in the germline V gene (reference sequence). CDR3 sequence (DNA): TGTGCTAGCAGCCCCGAGTTCGGCTCTGGAAACACCATATATTTT. Protein: CASSPEFGSGNTIYF.

The chain has TRBV7-6 and TRBJ1-1; D gene uncertain. V lost 3 bases to trimming and J lost 5 bases, with 10 bases between them. Germline lookup yields CDR1 SGHVS and CDR2 FNYEAQ. This CDR3 contains 13 residues. Here the CDR3 reads CASSLMAGTEAFF. The DNA for the CDR3 is TGTGCCAGCAGCTTGATGGCCGGGACTGAAGCTTTCTTT.

The chain joins TRBV6-4 to TRBJ1-2; D unresolved. CDR1 is MRHNA and CDR2 is SNTAGT in the germline V gene. CDR3 length: 14 amino acids. The V and J ends lost 6 bases and 5 bases respectively, with 16 bases between them. The CDR3 spells CASRGSDRSYGYTF. The CDR3 nucleotides read TGTGCCAGCAGAGGTTCCGACCGGTCATATGGCTACACCTTC.

This sequence joins TRBV11-1 and TRBJ1-1; D remains unclear. Germline V CDR1 and CDR2: SGHAT, FQDESV (reference sequence). The CDR3 runs 13 residues. Trimming stripped 5 bases from V and 0 bases from J, with 7 bases between. The CDR3 nucleotides read TGTGCCAGCAGCAGGAGCATGAACACTGAAGCTTTCTTT. Its translation: CASSRSMNTEAFF. The complete variable domain, with remaining parts taken from reference TRBV11-1 and TRBJ1-1, reads EAEVAQSPRYKITEKSQAVAFWCDPISGHATLYWYRQILGQGPELLVQFQDESVVDDSQLPKDRFSAERLKGVDSTLKIQPAELGDSAMYLCASSRSMNTEAFFGQGTRLTVV.

The chain joins TRBV5-1 to TRBJ1-3; no reliable D call. Trimming pared 0 bases from V and 0 bases from J, leaving 10 bases between. Germline V gives CDR1 SGHRS, CDR2 YFSETQ. This CDR3 is 16 amino acids long. CDR3: CASSLETTISGNTIYF. CDR3 bases: TGCGCCAGCAGCTTGGAAACGACCATCTCTGGAAACACCATATATTTT.

This sequence joins TRBV7-2 and TRBJ1-4; D ambiguous. Looked up from germline, CDR1 is SGHTA and CDR2 is FQGNSA. Trimming removed 5 bases at V and 11 bases at J, with 18 bases between. This CDR3 spans 14 amino acids. The CDR3 sequence: CASSPQSGGEKLFF. In nucleotides, the CDR3 is TGTGCCAGCAGCCCACAAAGTGGTGGAGAGAAACTGTTTTTT.

V usage is TRBV30 and J usage is TRBJ1-2, with D hard to call. In germline, CDR1 is GTSNPN, CDR2 SVGIG (reference sequence). V dropped 3 bases and J dropped 6 bases, with 14 bases sitting between them. The CDR3 has 13 residues. The CDR3 nucleotides are TGTGCCTGGAGCGCCGGGCTTGAGGATGGCTACACCTTC. Encoded protein: CAWSAGLEDGYTF.

The J gene is TRBJ2-2, the V gene TRBV18, with TRBD2 matching 7 bases. After removal of 3 bases from V and 4 bases from J, the junction contained 5 bases not matched to a gene. Germline assignment: CDR1 KGHSH and CDR2 LQKENI. The CDR3 is 15 residues long. CDR3 sequence reads: CASSPGEGSTGELFF. DNA for the CDR3: TGTGCCAGCTCACCCGGGGAGGGGAGCACCGGGGAGCTGTTTTTT.

CDR3 sequence reads: CASSLERAYNEQFF. The DNA for the CDR3 is TGTGCCAGCAGCTTAGAAAGAGCCTACAATGAGCAGTTCTTC. J is TRBJ2-1 and V is TRBV5-6; no reliable D call. Germline V gene lookup returns CDR1 SGHDT and CDR2 YYEEEE. The CDR3 is 14 amino acids. Trimming removed 2 bases from V and 2 bases from J, with 8 bases in between.

This chain joins TRBV24-1 and TRBJ2-1; D may be TRBD2 (5 bases). The V gene's germline CDR1 is KGHDR and CDR2 SFDVKD. Trimming took 7 bases from V and 7 from J, leaving 19 bases between them. The CDR3 totals 15 residues. Written as DNA, the CDR3 is TGTGCCACCAGAGCCGCGCGGGCCCACACAAATGAGCAGTTCTTC. Protein product: CATRAARAHTNEQFF.

This clone was detected only once. The chain has TRBV18 and TRBJ1-2; 7 bases map to TRBD1. Germline V gene sequence: CDR1 KGHSH, CDR2 LQKENI. This CDR3 region has 16 residues. The V and J ends lost 0 bases and 0 bases, in that order; junction bases with no gene match: 4. This CDR3 is CASSPPDRVTNYGYTF. The CDR3 bases are TGTGCCAGCTCACCACCAGACAGGGTTACTAACTATGGCTACACCTTC.

The chain employs TRBV19 and TRBJ1-4; D unclear. The CDR3 has 15 amino acids. Trimming stripped 7 bases from V and 1 base from J, with 13 bases between. The V gene's germline CDR1 is LNHDA and CDR2 SQIVND (reference sequence). The CDR3 nucleotides are TGTGCCAGTACTCCCGCCTATGAAACTAATGAAAAACTGTTTTTT. Its protein product is CASTPAYETNEKLFF.

This clone was observed once. The chain joins TRBV11-3 to TRBJ2-2; D gene uncertain. Trimming shortened V by 1 base and J by 8 bases, and 8 bases separated the two germline ends. The CDR3 consists of 13 residues. Germline lookup yields CDR1 SGHNT and CDR2 YENEEA. The CDR3 bases are TGTGCCAGCAGCTTAGTTTTGGCAGGGGAGCTGTTTTTT. This gives the protein CASSLVLAGELFF.

The rearrangement joins TRBV7-8 to TRBJ1-3; D not certain. V lost 3 bases, J lost 0 bases, and 12 bases lay in between. Per the germline V gene, CDR1 is SGHVS and CDR2 is FQNEAQ. The CDR3 covers 16 residues. The CDR3 loop is CASSFAPAASGNTIYF. In DNA form, the CDR3 reads TGTGCCAGCAGCTTTGCTCCAGCGGCCTCTGGAAACACCATATATTTT.

The V gene is TRBV27, the J gene TRBJ1-4, with TRBD1 matching 7 bases. Germline values: CDR1 MNHEY, CDR2 SMNVEV (reference sequence). V lost 4 bases, J lost 8 bases, and 10 bases stayed unmatched. The CDR3 is 15 amino acids. The CDR3 spells CASSSPTGSKEKLFF. The CDR3 DNA sequence: TGTGCCAGCAGTTCCCCGACAGGGTCAAAAGAAAAACTGTTTTTT.

This clone was observed once. The chain has TRBV28 and TRBJ1-3; D gene uncertain. CDR3 length equals 15 residues. Germline V CDR1 and CDR2: MDHEN, SYDVKM. The V end was cut by 1 base, the J end by 3 bases, with 10 bases between. CDR3: CASSLSSRGGNTIYF. The DNA of the CDR3 is TGTGCCAGCAGTTTATCTTCCCGGGGTGGAAACACCATATATTTT.

CDR3 residues: CASSSGGRANYGYTF. The CDR3 nucleotides are TGTGCCAGCAGCTCGGGGGGCAGGGCTAACTATGGCTACACCTTC. The V gene is TRBV5-4, the J gene TRBJ1-2; a possible D gene is TRBD1 (6 bases). Germline V gives CDR1 SGHNT, CDR2 YYREEE (reference sequence). V was trimmed by 3 bases and J by 0 bases, leaving 12 bases between them. This CDR3 spans 15 amino acids. Combining the CDR3 with reference TRBV5-4 and TRBJ1-2 gives the whole variable domain ETGVTQSPTHLIKTRGQQVTLRCSSQSGHNTVSWYQQALGQGPQFIFQYYREEENGRGNFPPRFSGLQFPNYSSELNVNALELDDSALYLCASSSGGRANYGYTFGSGTRLTVV.

The chain couples TRBV5-4 to TRBJ2-2; D gene uncertain. Germline-derived CDR1 and CDR2 are SGHNT and YYREEE (reference sequence). The V and J ends lost 1 base and 6 bases respectively, with 10 bases between them. The CDR3 is 14 residues long. The CDR3 region is CASSLTSSAGELFF. CDR3 in DNA: TGTGCCAGCAGCTTGACTTCAAGCGCCGGGGAGCTGTTTTTT. Complete variable domain (other parts from reference TRBV5-4 and TRBJ2-2): ETGVTQSPTHLIKTRGQQVTLRCSSQSGHNTVSWYQQALGQGPQFIFQYYREEENGRGNFPPRFSGLQFPNYSSELNVNALELDDSALYLCASSLTSSAGELFFGEGSRLTVL.